This T cell receptor (beta chain) was recovered during a study of blood T cells in healthy people across ages. Study-level findings and limits: Unsorted PBMCs blocked a conclusive comparison of naive and antigen-experienced cells.

The extraction recovered at least 5.5 micrograms of total RNA per sample. As regards this clonotype: Its antigen is as yet unknown.

The CDR3 has 11 amino acids. V lost 3 bases, J lost 4 bases, and 3 bases lay in between. Germline assignment: CDR1 MGHRA and CDR2 YSYEKL. The use of a sample-barcoded 5' primer and a J-beta primer mix characterized a second PCR of roughly 7 to 12 cycles. TCRdb called the 5' RACE reads again in MiXCR, with one record for every CDR3 protein. There are 1.5 million to 2 million distinct CDR3 sequences in the sample; 30% to 40% occur only once, and around 23% lies in the top ten. V gene TRBV4-1 combines with J gene TRBJ1-1; D is unclear. The source is a human donor in good health. Sequencing used blood. This CDR3 is CASSHSTEAFF. In nucleotides, the CDR3 is TGCGCCAGCAGCCACAGCACTGAAGCTTTCTTT.